The clone carrying this T cell receptor (beta chain) showed up just once. Assay used: immunoSEQ multiplex PCR; TCRdb lists only in-frame clones, some missing. Altogether under 75,000 clones are present, 85% to 95% being singletons, with the ten largest covering about 0.3%. The data are from a study of T cell changes during pregnancy in multiple sclerosis. The CDR3 contains 16 residues. J lost 4 bases, V lost 5 bases, and 10 bases had no gene match. Germline V gene data show CDR1 as SGHTA and CDR2 as FQGTGA. This rearrangement joins TRBV7-3 to TRBJ2-3; TRBD2 matches at 9 bases. The receptor was isolated from a female donor with multiple sclerosis, enrolled in a pregnancy study. This material consisted of CD4+ T cells from peripheral blood mononuclear cells, taken after pregnancy. This CDR3 reads CASSKKGGGAPDTQYF. The CDR3 DNA is TGTGCCAGCAGCAAAAAGGGCGGGGGGGCCCCAGATACGCAGTATTTT.